This T cell receptor (beta chain) was identified in a study of beta chain features in type 1 diabetes. The study, taken as a whole, reports: In all four CD4+ subsets, TCRB CDR3 length was significantly, moderately reduced in type 1 diabetes.

In germline, CDR1 is SEHNR, CDR2 FQNEAQ (reference sequence). Trimming cost V 5 bases and J 5 bases; bases outside gene matches: 6. This CDR3 is built from 15 residues. This clone was picked up a small number of times. The antigen remains undetermined. Investigators reverse transcribed all isolated RNA, so they sequenced expressed TCRB transcripts. Clones were read by immunoSEQ multiplex PCR, and TCRdb kept only the in-frame ones, dropping some. This sample has 400,000 or so clones, with 10% to 15% found just once. The V gene is TRBV7-9, the J gene TRBJ2-7, with 13 bases identical to TRBD2. Source material: naive CD4+ T cells from blood. The TCR was taken from a woman aged 18-30 years with type 1 diabetes. CDR3 region: CASSRGTSGMNEQYF. CDR3 in DNA: TGTGCCAGCAGCCGCGGGACTAGCGGGATGAACGAGCAGTACTTC. Filled out from reference TRBV7-9 and TRBJ2-7, the complete variable domain reads DTGVSQNPRHKITKRGQNVTFRCDPISEHNRLYWYRQTLGQGPEFLTYFQNEAQLEKSRLLSDRFSAERPKGSFSTLEIQRTEQGDSAMYLCASSRGTSGMNEQYFGPGTRLTVT.